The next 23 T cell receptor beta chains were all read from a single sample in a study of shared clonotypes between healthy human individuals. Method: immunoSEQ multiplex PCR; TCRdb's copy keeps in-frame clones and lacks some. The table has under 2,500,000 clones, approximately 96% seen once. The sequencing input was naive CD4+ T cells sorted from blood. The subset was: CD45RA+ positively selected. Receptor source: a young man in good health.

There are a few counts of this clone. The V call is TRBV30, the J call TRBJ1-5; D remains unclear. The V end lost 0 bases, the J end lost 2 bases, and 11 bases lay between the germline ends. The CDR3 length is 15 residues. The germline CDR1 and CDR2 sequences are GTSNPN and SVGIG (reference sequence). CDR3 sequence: CAWSVRLLGNQPQHF. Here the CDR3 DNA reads TGTGCCTGGAGTGTACGACTTCTTGGCAATCAGCCCCAGCATTTT. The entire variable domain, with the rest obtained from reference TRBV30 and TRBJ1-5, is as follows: SQTIHQWPATLVQPVGSPLSLECTVEGTSNPNLYWYRQAAGRGLQLLFYSVGIGQISSEVPQNLSASRPQDRQFILSSKKLLLSDSGFYLCAWSVRLLGNQPQHFGDGTRLSIL.

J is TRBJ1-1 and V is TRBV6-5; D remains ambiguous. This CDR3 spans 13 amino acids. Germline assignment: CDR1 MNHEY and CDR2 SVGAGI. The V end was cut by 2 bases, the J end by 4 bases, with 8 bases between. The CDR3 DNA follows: TGTGCCAGCAGTTACCCCGGTCTCACTGAAGCTTTCTTT. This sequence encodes CASSYPGLTEAFF.

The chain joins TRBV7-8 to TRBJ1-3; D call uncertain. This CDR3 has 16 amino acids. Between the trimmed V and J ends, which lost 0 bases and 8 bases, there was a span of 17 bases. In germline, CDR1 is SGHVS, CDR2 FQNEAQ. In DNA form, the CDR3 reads TGTGCCAGCAGCTTAGCCCCGGTCGGGCTTGTGGACACCATATATTTT. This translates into CASSLAPVGLVDTIYF.

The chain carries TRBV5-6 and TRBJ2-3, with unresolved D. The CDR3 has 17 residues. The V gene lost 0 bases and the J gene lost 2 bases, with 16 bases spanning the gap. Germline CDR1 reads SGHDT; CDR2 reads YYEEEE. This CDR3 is CASSLDPVTAYTDTQYF. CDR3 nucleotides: TGTGCCAGCAGCTTGGATCCTGTCACCGCTTACACAGATACGCAGTATTTT.

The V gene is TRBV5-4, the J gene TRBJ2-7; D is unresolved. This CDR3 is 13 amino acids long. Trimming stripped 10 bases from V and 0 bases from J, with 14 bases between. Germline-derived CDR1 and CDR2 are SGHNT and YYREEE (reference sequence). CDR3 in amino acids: CAFTPRSSYEQYF. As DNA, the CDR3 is TGTGCCTTCACCCCCCGTTCCTCCTACGAGCAGTACTTC.

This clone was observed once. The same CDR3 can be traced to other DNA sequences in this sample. In DNA, the CDR3 is TGCGCCAGCAGCCTTACAGGGGATCAGCCCCAGCATTTT. Translation gives CASSLTGDQPQHF. This rearrangement joins TRBV5-1 to TRBJ1-5, with 7 bases that match TRBD1. V was pared by 4 bases and J by 5 bases, with 3 bases of the junction left unmatched. Germline CDR1 and CDR2: SGHRS and YFSETQ. The CDR3 sequence is 13 residues long.

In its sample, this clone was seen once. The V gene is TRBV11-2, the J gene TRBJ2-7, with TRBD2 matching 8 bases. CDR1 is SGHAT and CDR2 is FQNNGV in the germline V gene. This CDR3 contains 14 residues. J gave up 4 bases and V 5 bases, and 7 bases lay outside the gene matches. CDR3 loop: CASSRAGATYEQYF. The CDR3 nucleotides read TGTGCCAGCAGCCGAGCGGGAGCAACGTACGAGCAGTACTTC.

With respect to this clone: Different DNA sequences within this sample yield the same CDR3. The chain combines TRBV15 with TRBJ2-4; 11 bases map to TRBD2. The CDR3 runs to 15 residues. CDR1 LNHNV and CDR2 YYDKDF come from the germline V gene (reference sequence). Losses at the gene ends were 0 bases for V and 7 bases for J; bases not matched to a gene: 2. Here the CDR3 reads CATSRDLAGGNIQYF. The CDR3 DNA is TGTGCCACCAGCAGAGATCTAGCGGGAGGTAACATTCAGTACTTC.

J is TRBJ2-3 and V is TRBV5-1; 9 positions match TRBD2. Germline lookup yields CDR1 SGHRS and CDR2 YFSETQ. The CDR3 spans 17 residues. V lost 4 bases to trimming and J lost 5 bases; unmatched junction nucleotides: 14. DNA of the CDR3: TGCGCCAGCAGCACCCCCCCGGGCGGGGGGGCCAGAGATACGCAGTATTTT. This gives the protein CASSTPPGGGARDTQYF. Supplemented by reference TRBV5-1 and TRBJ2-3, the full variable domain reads KAGVTQTPRYLIKTRGQQVTLSCSPISGHRSVSWYQQTPGQGLQFLFEYFSETQRNKGNFPGRFSGRQFSNSRSEMNVSTLELGDSALYLCASSTPPGGGARDTQYFGPGTRLTVL.

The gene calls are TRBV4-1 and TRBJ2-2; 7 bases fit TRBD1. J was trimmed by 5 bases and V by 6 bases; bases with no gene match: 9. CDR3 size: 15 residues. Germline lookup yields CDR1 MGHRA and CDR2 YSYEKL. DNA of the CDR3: TGCGCCAGCAGGGGGACAGAGGGTACGACCGGGGAGCTGTTTTTT. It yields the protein CASRGTEGTTGELFF.

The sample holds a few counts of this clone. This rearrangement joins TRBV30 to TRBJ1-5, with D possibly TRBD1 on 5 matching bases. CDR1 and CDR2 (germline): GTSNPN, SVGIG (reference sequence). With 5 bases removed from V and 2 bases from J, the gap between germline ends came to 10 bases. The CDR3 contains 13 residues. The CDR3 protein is CAWEAGGNQPQHF. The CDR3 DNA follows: TGTGCCTGGGAGGCGGGGGGCAATCAGCCCCAGCATTTT.

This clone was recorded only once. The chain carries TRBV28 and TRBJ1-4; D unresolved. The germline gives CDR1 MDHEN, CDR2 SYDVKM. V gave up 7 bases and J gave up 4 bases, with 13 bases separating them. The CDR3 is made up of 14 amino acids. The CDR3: CASTPPGFNEKLFF. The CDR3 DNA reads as TGTGCCAGCACCCCTCCGGGATTTAATGAAAAACTGTTTTTT. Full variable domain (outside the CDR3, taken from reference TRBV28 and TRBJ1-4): DVKVTQSSRYLVKRTGEKVFLECVQDMDHENMFWYRQDPGLGLRLIYFSYDVKMKEKGDIPEGYSVSREKKERFSLILESASTNQTSMYLCASTPPGFNEKLFFGSGTQLSVL.

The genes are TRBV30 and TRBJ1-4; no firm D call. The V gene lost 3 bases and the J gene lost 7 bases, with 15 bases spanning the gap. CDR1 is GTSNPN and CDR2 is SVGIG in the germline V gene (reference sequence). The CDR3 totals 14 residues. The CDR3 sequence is CAWRKEGKSEKLFF. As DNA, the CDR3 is TGTGCCTGGAGGAAAGAGGGAAAAAGTGAAAAACTGTTTTTT.

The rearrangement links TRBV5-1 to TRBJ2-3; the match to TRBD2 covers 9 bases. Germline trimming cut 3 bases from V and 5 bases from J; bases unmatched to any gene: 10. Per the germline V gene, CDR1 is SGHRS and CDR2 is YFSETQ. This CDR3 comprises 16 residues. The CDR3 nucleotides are TGCGCCAGCAGCTGGGGGACTAGCCGAGGGGGAGATACGCAGTATTTT. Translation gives CASSWGTSRGGDTQYF.

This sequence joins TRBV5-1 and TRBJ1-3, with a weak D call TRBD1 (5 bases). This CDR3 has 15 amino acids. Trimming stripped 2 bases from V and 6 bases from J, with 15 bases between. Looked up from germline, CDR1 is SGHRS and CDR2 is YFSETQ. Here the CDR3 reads CASSLEPGSINTIYF. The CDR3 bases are TGCGCCAGCAGCTTAGAGCCAGGGTCGATAAACACCATATATTTT.

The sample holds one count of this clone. CDR3 protein: CASSLAGRNQPQHF. The CDR3 nucleotides are TGTGCCAGCAGCTTAGCAGGCCGCAATCAGCCCCAGCATTTT. The genes are TRBV7-9 and TRBJ1-5, with D unresolved. Between the trimmed V and J ends, which lost 0 bases and 2 bases, there was a span of 5 bases. This CDR3 has 14 amino acids. Germline loops: CDR1 SEHNR, CDR2 FQNEAQ (reference sequence).

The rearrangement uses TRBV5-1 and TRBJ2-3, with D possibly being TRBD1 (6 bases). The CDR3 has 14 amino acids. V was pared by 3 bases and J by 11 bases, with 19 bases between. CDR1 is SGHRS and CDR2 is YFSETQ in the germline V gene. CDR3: CASSSDNQGMGQYF. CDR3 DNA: TGCGCCAGCAGCTCGGACAACCAGGGGATGGGGCAGTATTTT.

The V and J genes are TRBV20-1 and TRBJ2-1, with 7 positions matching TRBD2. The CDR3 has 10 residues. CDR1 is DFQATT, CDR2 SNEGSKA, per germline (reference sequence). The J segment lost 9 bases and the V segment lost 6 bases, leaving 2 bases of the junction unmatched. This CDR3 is CSAGEGEQFF. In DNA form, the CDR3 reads TGCAGTGCAGGGGAGGGTGAGCAGTTCTTC.

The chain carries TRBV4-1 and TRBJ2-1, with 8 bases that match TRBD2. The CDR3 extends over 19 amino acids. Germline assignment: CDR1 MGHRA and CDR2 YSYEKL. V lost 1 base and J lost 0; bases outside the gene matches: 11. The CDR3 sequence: CASSQVGLAGVSSYNEQFF. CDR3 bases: TGCGCCAGCAGCCAAGTGGGCCTAGCGGGCGTAAGCTCCTACAATGAGCAGTTCTTC.

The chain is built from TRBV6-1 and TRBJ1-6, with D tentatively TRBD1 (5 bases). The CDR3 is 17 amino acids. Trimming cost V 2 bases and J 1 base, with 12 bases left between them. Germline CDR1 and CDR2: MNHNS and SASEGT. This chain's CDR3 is CASSEKGIGSYNSPLHF. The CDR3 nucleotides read TGTGCCAGCAGTGAAAAGGGGATTGGGTCCTATAATTCACCCCTCCACTTT.

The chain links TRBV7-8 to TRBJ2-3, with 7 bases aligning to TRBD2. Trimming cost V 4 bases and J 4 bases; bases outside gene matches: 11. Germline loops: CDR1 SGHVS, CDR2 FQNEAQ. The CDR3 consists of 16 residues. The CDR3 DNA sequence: TGTGCCAGCAGCTCTCCCCTTCGGGGGAGGGCAGATACGCAGTATTTT. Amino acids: CASSSPLRGRADTQYF. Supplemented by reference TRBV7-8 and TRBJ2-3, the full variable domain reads GAGVSQSPRYKVAKRGQDVALRCDPISGHVSLFWYQQALGQGPEFLTYFQNEAQLDKSGLPSDRFFAERPEGSVSTLKIQRTQQEDSAVYLCASSSPLRGRADTQYFGPGTRLTVL.

CDR3 DNA sequence: TGTGCCAGCAGCTATCAGGGGGCCTACGAGCAGTACTTC. Its translation: CASSYQGAYEQYF. The chain has TRBV5-4 and TRBJ2-7; TRBD1 matches 7 bases. V trimming: 3 bases; J trimming: 2 bases; junction bases outside the gene matches: 2. CDR1 is SGHNT, CDR2 YYREEE, per germline (reference sequence). There are 13 residues in the CDR3.

In DNA form, the CDR3 reads TGTGCCAGCAGTGCGCGACTAGCGGGGGGCACCAATGAGCAGTTCTTC. Translation gives CASSARLAGGTNEQFF. The rearrangement links TRBV2 to TRBJ2-1; TRBD2 agrees at 13 bases. CDR3 size: 16 residues. Germline CDR1 and CDR2: SNHLY and FYNNEI. V gave up 4 bases and J gave up 6 bases; unmatched junction bases: 6.